This entry describes one T cell receptor (beta chain). Its antigen remains unidentified. The data belong to a study of CD8 T cells in ankylosing spondylitis. Researchers built TCR beta libraries using quantitative 5'-RACE with molecular barcodes. MiXCR, run by TCRdb on the 5' RACE reads, gives a single entry per CDR3 protein. This sample has approximately 400,000 distinct CDR3 sequences, with approximately 17% found just once. Germline V lookup: CDR1 KGHSH, CDR2 LQKENI. J lost 1 base, V lost 1 base, and 5 bases had no gene match. The CDR3 extends over 16 amino acids. Notes on the study in general: Ankylosing spondylitis blood seemed to carry a telltale TCR beta motif made of several highly homologous variants. Within matched ankylosing spondylitis synovial fluid, disease-linked clones were reportedly significantly enriched.

The V call is TRBV18, the J call TRBJ2-3; 7 positions match TRBD1. The sample consisted of blood, either unsorted or a sorted T cell fraction (not recorded which). The TCR sequence derives from a male donor with ankylosing spondylitis. The CDR3 bases are TGTGCCAGCTCACCACTCATTACAGGGGGCACAGATACGCAGTATTTT. Translated, it gives CASSPLITGGTDTQYF.